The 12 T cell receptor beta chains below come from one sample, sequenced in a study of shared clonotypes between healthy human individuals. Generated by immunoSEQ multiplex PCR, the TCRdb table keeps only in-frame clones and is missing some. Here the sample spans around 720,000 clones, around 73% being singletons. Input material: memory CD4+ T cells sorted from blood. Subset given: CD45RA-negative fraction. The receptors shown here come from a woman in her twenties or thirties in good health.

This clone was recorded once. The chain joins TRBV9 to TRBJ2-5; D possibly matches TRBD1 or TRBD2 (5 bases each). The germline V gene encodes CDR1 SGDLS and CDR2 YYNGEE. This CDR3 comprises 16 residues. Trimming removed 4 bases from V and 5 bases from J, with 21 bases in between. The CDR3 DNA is TGTGCCAGCAGCCCCCAGCCGGGACCCGAAATCGAGACCCAGTACTTC. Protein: CASSPQPGPEIETQYF.

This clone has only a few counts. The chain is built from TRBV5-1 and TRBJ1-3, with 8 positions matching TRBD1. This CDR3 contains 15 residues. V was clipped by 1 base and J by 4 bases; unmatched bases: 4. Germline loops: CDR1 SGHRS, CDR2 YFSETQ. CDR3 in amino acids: CASSLQGAVGNTIYF. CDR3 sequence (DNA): TGCGCCAGCAGCTTGCAGGGGGCAGTCGGAAACACCATATATTTT.

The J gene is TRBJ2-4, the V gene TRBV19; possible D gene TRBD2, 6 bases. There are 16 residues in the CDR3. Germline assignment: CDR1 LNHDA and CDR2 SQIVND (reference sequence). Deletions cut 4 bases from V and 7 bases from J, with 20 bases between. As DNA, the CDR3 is TGTGCCAGTAGTAACCCTCACGGGGGTGGAGGGAACATTCAGTACTTC. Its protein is CASSNPHGGGGNIQYF.

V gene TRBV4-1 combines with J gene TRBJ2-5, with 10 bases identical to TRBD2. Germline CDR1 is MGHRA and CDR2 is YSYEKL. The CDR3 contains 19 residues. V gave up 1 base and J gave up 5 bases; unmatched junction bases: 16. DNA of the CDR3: TGCGCCAGCAGCCAAGGTCTAGCGGGAGTGGGGTGGCTTCGGGAGACCCAGTACTTC. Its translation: CASSQGLAGVGWLRETQYF.

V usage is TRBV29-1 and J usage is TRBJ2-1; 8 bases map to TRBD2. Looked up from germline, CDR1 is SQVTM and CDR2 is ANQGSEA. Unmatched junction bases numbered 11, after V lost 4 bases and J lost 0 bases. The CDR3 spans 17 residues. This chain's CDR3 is CSVVSGSVLSSYNEQFF. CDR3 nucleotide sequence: TGCAGCGTTGTAAGCGGGAGTGTCCTAAGCTCCTACAATGAGCAGTTCTTC.

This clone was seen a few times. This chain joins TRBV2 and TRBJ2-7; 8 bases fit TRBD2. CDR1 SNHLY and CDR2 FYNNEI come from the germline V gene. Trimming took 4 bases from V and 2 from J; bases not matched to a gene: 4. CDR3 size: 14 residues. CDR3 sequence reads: CASSVRREAYEQYF. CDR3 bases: TGTGCCAGCAGTGTCCGGCGGGAGGCCTACGAGCAGTACTTC.

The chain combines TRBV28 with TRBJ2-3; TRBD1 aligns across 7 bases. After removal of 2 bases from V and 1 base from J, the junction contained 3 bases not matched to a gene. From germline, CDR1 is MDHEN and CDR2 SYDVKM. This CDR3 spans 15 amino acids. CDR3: CASSLTGVGTDTQYF. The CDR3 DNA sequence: TGTGCCAGCAGTTTAACAGGGGTAGGCACAGATACGCAGTATTTT.

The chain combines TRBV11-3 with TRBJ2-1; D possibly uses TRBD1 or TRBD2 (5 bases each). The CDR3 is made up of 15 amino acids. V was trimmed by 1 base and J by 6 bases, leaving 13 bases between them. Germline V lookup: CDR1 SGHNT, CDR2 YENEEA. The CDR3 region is CASSLGGNPVNEQFF. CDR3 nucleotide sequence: TGTGCCAGCAGCTTAGGGGGGAATCCAGTCAATGAGCAGTTCTTC.

For the CDR3, the DNA is TGTGCCAGCAGCCCACAGGGGGCGGTCTATGGCTACACCTTC. Translating it yields CASSPQGAVYGYTF. The chain recombines TRBV11-2 with TRBJ1-2, with TRBD1 matching over 9 bases. V lost 5 bases and J lost 4; bases outside the gene matches: 5. CDR3 length: 14 amino acids. Per germline, CDR1 SGHAT and CDR2 FQNNGV. The full variable domain, with the rest looked up from reference TRBV11-2 and TRBJ1-2, is EAGVAQSPRYKIIEKRQSVAFWCNPISGHATLYWYQQILGQGPKLLIQFQNNGVVDDSQLPKDRFSAERLKGVDSTLKIQPAKLEDSAVYLCASSPQGAVYGYTFGSGTRLTVV.

The CDR3 sequence: CASSLEVGVYLTEAFF. The DNA for the CDR3 is TGTGCCAGCAGCTTAGAAGTTGGCGTTTACCTGACTGAAGCTTTCTTT. This sequence joins TRBV11-2 and TRBJ1-1; D gene ambiguous. CDR1 SGHAT and CDR2 FQNNGV come from the germline V gene. CDR3 length: 16 amino acids. The germline V and J ends were trimmed by 0 bases and 5 bases, with 16 bases remaining between them.

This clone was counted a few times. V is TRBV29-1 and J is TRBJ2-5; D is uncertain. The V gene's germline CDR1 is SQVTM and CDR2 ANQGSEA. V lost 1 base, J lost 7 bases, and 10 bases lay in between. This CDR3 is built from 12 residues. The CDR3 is CSVEGAGVTQYF. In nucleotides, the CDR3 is TGCAGCGTTGAAGGGGCTGGAGTGACCCAGTACTTC.

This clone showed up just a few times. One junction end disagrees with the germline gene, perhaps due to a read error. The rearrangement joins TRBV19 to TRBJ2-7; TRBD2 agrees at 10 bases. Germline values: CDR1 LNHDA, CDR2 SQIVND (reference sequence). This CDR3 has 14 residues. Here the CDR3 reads CASRIAGGPYEQYF. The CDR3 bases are TGTGCCAGTAGGATAGCGGGAGGTCCCTACGAGCAGTACTTC.